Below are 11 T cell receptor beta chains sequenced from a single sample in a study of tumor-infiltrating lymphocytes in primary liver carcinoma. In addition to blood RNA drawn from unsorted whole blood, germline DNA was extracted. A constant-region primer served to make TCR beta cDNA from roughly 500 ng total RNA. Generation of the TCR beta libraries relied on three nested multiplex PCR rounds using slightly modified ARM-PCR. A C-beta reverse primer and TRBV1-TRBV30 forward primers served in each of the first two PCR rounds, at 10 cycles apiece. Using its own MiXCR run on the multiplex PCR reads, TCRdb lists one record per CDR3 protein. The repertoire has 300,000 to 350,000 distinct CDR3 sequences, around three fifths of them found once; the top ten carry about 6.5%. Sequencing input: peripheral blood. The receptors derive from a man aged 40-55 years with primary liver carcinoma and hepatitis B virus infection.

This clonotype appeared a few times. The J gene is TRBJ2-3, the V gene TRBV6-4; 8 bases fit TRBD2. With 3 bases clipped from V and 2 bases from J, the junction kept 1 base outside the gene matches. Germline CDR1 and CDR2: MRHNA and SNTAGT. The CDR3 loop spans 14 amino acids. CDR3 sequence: CASSEAGATDTQYF. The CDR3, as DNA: TGTGCCAGCAGTGAAGCGGGAGCCACAGATACGCAGTATTTT.

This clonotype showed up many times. Here the CDR3 reads CASSILAGVEEQYF. The CDR3 nucleotides read TGTGCCAGCAGCATACTGGCGGGAGTAGAAGAGCAGTACTTC. This chain uses TRBV11-2 with TRBJ2-7; 7 bases are shared with TRBD2. The germline V gene encodes CDR1 SGHAT and CDR2 FQNNGV. Germline trimming cut 5 bases from V and 7 bases from J; bases unmatched to any gene: 11. This CDR3 is built from 14 residues.

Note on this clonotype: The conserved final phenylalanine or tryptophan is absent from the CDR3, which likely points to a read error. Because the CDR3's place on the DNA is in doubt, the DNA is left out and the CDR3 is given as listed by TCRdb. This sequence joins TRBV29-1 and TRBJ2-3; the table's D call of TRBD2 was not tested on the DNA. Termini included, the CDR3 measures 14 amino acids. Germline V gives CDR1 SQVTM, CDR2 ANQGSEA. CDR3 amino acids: CSVYGGLTGDTQFY.

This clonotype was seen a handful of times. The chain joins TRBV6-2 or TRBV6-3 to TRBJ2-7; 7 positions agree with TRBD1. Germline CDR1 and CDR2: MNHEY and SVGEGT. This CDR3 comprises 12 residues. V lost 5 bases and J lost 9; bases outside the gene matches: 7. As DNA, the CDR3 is TGTGCCAGCAGTACGACAGGGACCGGGCAGTACTTC. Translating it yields CASSTTGTGQYF.

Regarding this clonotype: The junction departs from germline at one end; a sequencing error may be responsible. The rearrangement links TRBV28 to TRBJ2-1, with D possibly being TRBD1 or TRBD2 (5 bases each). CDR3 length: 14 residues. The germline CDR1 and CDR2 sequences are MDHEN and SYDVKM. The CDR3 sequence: CASRLWGSRNEQFF. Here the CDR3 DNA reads TGTGCCAGCAGATTATGGGGGAGCCGGAATGAGCAGTTCTTC.

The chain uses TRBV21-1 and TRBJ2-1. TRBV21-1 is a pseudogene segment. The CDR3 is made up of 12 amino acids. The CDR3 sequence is CASSTLENEQFF. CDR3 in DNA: TGTGCCAGCAGCACCCTTGAGAATGAGCAGTTCTTC.

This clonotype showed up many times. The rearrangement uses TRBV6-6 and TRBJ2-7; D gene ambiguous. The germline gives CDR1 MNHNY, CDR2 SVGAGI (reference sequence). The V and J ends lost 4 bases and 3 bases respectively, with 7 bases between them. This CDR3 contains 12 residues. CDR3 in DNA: TGTGCCAGCAGTTCTGCCAGCTACGAGCAGTACTTC. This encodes CASSSASYEQYF.

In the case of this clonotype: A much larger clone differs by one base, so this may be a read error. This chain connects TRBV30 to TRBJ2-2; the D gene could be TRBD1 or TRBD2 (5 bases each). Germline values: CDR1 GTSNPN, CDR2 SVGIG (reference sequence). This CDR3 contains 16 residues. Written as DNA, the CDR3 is TGTGTCTGGAGTAAATCCGGGACGGTAAACACCGGGGAGCTGTTTTTT. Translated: CVWSKSGTVNTGELFF.

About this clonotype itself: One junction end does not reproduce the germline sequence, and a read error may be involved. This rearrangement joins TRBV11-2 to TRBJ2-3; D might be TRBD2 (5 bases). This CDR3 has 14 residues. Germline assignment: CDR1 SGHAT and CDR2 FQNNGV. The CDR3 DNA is TGCGCCGGCAGCTTAGTTCCTGGAGGAGGTACGCAGTATTTT. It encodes CAGSLVPGGGTQYF.

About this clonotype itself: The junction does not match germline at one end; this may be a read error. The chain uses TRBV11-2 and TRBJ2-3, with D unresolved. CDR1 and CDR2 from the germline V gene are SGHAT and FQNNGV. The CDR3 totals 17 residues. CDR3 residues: CASRRPIVFFSTDTRYF. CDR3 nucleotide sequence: TGTGCCAGCAGACGACCGATAGTTTTCTTTAGCACAGATACGCGGTATTTT.

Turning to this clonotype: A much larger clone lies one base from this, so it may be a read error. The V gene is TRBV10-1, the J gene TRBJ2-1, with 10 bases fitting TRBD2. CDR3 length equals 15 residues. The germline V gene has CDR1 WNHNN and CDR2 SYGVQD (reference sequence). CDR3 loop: CANSEVLAGTNEQFF. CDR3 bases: TGCGCCAACAGTGAGGTACTAGCGGGAACCAATGAGCAGTTCTTC.